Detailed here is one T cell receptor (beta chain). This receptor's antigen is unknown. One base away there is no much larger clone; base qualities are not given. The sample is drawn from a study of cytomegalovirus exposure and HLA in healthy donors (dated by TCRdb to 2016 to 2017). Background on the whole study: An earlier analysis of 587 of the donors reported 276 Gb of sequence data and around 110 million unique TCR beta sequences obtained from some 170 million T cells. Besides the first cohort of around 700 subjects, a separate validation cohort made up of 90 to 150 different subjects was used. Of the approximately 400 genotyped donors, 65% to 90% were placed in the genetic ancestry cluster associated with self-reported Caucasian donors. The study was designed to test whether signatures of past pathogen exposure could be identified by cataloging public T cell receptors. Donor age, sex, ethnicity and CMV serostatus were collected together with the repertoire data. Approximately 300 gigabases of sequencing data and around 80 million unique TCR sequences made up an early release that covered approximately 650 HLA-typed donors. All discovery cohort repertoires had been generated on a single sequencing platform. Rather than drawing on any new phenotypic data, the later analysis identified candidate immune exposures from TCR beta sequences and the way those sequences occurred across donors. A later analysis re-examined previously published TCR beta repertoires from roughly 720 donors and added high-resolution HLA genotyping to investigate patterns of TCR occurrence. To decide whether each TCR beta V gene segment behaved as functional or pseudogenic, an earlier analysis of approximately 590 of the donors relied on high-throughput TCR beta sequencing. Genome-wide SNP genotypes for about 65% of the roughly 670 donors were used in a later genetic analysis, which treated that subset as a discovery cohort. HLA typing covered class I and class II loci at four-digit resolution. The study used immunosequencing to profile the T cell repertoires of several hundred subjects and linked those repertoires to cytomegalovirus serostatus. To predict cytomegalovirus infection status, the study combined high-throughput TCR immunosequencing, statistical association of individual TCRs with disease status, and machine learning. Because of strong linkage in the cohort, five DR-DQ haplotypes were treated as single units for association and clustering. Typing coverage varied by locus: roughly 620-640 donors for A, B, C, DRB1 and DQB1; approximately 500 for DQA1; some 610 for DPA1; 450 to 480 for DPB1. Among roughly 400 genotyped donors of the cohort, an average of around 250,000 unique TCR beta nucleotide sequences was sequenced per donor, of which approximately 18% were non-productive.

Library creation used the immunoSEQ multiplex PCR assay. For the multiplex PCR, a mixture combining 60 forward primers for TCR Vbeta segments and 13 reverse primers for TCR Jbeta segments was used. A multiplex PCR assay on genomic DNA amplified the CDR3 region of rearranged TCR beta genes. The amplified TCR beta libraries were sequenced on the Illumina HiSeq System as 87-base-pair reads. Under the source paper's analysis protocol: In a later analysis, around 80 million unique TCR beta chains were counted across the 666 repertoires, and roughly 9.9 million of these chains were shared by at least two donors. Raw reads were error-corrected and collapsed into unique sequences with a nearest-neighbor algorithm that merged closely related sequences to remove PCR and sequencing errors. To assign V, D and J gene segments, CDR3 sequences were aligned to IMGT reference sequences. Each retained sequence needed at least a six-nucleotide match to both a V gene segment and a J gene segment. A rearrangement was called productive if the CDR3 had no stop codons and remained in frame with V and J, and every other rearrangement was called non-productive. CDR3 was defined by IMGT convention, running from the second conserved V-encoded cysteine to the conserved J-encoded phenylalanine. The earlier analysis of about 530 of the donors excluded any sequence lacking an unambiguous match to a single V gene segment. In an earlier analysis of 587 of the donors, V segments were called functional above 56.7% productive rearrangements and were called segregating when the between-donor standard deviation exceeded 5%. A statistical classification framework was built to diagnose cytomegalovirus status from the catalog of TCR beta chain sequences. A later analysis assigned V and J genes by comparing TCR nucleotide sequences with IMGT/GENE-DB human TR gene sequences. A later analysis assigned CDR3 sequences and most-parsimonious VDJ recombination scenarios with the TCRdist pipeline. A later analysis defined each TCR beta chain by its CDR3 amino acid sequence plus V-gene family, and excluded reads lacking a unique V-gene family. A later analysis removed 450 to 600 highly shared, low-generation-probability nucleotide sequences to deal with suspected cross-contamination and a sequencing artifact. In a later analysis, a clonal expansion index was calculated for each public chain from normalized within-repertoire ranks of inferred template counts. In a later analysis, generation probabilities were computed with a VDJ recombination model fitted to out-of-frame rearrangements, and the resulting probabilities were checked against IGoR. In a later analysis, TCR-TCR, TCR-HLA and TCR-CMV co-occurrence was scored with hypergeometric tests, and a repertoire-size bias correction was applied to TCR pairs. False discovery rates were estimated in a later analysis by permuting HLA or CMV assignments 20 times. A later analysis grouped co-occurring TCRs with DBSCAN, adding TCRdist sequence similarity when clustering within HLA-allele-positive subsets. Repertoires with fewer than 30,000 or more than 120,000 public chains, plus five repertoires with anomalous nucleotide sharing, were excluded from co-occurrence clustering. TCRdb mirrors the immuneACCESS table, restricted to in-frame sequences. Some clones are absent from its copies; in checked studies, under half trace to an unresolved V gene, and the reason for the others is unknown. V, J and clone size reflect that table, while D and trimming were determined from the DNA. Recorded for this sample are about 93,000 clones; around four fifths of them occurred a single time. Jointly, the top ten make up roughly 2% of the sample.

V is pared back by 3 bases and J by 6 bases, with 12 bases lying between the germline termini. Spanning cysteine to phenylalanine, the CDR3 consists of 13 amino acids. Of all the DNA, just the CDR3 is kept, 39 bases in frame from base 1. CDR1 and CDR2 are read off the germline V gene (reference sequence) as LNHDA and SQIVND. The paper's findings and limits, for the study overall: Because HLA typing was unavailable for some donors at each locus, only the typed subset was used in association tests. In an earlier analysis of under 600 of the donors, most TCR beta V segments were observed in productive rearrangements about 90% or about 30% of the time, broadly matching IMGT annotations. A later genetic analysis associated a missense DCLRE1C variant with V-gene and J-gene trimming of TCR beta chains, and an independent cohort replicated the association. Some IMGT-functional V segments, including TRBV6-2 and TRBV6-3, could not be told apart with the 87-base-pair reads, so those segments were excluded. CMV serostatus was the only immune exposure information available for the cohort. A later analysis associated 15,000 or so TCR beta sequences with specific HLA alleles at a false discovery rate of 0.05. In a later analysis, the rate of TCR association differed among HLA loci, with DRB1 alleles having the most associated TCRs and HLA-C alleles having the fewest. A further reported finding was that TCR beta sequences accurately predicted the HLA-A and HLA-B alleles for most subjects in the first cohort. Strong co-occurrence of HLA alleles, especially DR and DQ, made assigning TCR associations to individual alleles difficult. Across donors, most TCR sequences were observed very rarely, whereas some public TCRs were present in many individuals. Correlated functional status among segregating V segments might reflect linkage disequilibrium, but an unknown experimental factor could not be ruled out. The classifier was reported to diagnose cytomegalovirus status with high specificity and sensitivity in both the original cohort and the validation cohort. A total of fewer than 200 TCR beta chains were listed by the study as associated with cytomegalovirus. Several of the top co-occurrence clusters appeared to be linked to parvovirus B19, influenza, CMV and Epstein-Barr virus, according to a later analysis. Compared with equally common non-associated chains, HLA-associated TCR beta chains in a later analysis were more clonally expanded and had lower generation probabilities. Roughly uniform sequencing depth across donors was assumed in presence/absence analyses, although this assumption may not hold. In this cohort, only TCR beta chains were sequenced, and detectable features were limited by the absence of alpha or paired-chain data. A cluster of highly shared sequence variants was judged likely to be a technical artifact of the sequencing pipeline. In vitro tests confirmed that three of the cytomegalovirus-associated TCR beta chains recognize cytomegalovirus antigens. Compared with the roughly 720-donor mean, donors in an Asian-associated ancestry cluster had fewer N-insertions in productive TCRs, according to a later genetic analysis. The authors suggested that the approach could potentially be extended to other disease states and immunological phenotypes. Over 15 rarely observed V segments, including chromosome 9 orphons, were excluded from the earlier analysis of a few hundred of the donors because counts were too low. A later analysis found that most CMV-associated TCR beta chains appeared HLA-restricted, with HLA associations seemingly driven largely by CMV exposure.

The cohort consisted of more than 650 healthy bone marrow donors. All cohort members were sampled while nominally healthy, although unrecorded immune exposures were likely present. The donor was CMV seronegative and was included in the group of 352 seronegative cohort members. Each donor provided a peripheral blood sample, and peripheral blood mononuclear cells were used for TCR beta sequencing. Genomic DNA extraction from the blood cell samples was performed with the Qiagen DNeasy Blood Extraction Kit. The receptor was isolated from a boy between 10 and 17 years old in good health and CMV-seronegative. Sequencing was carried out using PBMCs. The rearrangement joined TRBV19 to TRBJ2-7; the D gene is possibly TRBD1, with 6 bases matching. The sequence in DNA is TGTGCCAGTAGTATCGGGACAAGCGGCGAGCAGTACTTC. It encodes CASSIGTSGEQYF.